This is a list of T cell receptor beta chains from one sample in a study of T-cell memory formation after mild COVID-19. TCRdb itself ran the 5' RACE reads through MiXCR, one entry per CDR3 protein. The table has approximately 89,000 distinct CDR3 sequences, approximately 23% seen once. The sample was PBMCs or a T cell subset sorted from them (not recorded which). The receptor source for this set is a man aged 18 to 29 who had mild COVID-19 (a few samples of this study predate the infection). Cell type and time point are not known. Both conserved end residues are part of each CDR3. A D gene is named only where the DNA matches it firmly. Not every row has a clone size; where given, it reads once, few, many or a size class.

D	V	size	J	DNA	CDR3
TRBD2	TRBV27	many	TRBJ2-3	TGTGCCAGCAGTCCCTTAGCGGGGGGGCGTACGCAGTATTTT	CASSPLAGGRTQYF
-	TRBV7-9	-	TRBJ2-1	TGTGCCAGCAGTCAAAAGGCCCATGAGCAGTTCTTC	CASSQKAHEQFF
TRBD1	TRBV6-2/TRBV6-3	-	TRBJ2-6	TGTGCCAGCAGTTACGGGGACAGTCACTCTGGGGCCAACGTCCTGACTTTC	CASSYGDSHSGANVLTF
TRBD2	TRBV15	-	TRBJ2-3	TGTGCCACCAGCAGTAGCGGGGATTACACAGATACGCAGTATTTT	CATSSSGDYTDTQYF
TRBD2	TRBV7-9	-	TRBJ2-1	TGTGCCAGCAGCTTAAGCGGGGGAGCAGACAATGAGCAGTTCTTC	CASSLSGGADNEQFF
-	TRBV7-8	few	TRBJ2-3	TGTGCCAGCAGCTTCACGGCCCCGGGAGATACGCAGTATTTT	CASSFTAPGDTQYF
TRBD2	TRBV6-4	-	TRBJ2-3	TGTGCCAGCAGTCGACTAGCGGGGGGCCGAGACACAGATACGCAGTATTTT	CASSRLAGGRDTDTQYF
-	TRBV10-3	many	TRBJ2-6	TGTGCCATAATGGCAACCCAGGGGCGCTCTGGGGCCAACGTCCTGACTTTC	CAIMATQGRSGANVLTF
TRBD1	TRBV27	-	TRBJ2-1	TGTGCCAGCGGGTCATTGACAGGGTTAACCTACAATGAGCAGTTCTTC	CASGSLTGLTYNEQFF
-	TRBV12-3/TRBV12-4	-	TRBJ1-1	TGTGCCAGCAGTAGGTCGGGGAACGCGGGGACTGAAGCTTTCTTT	CASSRSGNAGTEAFF
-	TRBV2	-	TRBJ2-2	TGTGCCAGCAGTGATGGGACCTACACCGGGGAGCTGTTTTTT	CASSDGTYTGELFF
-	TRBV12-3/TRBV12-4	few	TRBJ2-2	TGTGCCAGCAGTTGGTTTACCGGGGAGCTGTTTTTT	CASSWFTGELFF
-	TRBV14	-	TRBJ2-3	TGTGCCAGCAGCCCCGGGGACCCCTTTGTAGGGACAGATACGCAGTATTTT	CASSPGDPFVGTDTQYF
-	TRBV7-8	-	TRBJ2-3	TGTGCCAGCAGCTCGGGGACCGTTCAGGAGTATTTT	CASSSGTVQEYF
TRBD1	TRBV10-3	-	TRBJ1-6	TGTGCCATCAGTGATCCGGGACAGAATTCACCCCTCCACTTT	CAISDPGQNSPLHF
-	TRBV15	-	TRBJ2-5	TGTGCCACCAGCAGACAGGGCCAAGAGACCCAGTACTTC	CATSRQGQETQYF
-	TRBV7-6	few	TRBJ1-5	TGTGCCAGCAGCTTAGAGGTCAATCAGCCCCAGCATTTT	CASSLEVNQPQHF
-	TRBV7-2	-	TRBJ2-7	TGTGCCAGCAGCCCCTCTGAGCCCTACGAGCAGTACTTC	CASSPSEPYEQYF
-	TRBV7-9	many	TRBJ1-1	TGTGCCAGCAGCTGGGTGAACACTGAAGCTTTCTTT	CASSWVNTEAFF
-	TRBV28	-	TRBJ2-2	TGTGCCAGCAGCTCTACAGGACCGAACACCGGGGAGCTGTTTTTT	CASSSTGPNTGELFF
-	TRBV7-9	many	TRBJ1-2	TGTGCCAGCAGCTTAGTCAGGCAGTTGGCCTATGGCTACACCTTC	CASSLVRQLAYGYTF
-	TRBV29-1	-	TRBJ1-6	TGCAGCGCCCCGGGAGGGGATTCACCCCTCCACTTT	CSAPGGDSPLHF
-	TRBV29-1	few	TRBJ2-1	TGCAGCGTTGATCCAGTAGTCGCATACAATGAGCAGTTCTTC	CSVDPVVAYNEQFF
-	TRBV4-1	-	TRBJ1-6	TGCGCCAGCAGCCCGAGAAGGGTAGGGGCCTATAATTCACCCCTCCACTTT	CASSPRRVGAYNSPLHF
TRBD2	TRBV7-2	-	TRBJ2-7	TGTGCCAGCAGCTCCTACCCTAGCGGGGGACCGCCCCACGAGCAGTACTTC	CASSSYPSGGPPHEQYF